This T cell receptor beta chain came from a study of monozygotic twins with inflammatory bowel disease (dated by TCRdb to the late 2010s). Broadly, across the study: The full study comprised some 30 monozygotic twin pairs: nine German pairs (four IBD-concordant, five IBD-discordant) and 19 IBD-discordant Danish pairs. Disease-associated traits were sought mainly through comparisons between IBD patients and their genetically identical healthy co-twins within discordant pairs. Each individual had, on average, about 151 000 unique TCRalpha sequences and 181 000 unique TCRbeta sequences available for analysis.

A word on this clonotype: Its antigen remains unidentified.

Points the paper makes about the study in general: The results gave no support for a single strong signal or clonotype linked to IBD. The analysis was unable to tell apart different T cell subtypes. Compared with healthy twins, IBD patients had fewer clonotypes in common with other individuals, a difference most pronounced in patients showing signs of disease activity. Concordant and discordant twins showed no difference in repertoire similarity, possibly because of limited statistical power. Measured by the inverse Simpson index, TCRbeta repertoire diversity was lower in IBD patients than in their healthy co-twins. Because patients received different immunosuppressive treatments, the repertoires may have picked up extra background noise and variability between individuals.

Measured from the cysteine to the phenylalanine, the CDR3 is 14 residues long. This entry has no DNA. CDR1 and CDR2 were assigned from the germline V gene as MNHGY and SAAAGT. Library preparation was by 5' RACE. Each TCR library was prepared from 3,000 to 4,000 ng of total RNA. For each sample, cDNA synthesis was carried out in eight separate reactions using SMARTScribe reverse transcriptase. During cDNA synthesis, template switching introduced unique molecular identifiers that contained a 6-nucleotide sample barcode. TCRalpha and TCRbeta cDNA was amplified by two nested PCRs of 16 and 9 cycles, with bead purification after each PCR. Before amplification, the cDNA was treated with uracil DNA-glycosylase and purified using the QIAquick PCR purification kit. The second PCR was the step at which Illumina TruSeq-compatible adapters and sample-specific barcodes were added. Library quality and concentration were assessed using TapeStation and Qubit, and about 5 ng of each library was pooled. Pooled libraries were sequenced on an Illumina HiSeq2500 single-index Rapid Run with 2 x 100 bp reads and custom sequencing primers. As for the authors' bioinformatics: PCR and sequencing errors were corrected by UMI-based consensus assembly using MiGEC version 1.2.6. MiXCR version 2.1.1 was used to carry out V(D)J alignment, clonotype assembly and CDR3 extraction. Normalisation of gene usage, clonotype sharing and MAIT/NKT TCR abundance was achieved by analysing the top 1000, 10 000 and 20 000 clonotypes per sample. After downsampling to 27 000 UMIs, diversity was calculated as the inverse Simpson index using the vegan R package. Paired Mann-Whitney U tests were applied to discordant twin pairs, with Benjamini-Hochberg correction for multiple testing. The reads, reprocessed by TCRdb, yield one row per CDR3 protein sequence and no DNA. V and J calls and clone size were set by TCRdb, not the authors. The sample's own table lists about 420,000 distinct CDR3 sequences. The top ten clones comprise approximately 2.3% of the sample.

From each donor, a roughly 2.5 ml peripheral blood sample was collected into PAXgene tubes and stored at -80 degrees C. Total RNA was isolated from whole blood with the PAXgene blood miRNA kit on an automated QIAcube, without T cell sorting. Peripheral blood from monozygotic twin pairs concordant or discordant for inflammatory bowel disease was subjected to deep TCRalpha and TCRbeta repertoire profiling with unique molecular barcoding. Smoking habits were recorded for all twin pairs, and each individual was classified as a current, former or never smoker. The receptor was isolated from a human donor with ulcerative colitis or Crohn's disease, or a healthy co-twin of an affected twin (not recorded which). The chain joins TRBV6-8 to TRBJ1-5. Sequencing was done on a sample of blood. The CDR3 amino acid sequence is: CASTRAGGHQPQHF.